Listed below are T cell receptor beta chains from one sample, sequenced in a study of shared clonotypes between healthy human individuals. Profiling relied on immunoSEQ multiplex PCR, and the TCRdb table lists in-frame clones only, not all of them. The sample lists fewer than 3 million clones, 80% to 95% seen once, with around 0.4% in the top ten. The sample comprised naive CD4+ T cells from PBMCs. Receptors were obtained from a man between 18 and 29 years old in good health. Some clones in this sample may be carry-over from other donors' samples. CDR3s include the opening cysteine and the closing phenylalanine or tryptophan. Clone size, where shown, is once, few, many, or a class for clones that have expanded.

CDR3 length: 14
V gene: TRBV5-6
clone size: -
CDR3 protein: CASSWSGGTYEQYF

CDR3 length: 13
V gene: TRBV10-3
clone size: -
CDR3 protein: CAIGQGANYGYTF

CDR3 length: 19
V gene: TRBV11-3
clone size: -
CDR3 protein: CASSLGRRGDRKNTGELFF

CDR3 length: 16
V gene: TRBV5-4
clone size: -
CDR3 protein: CASSLGLREGQNEQFF

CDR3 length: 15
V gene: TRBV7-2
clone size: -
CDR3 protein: CASSAGQGGAYGYTF

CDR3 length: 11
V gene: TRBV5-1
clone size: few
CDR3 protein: CASSLAYEQYF

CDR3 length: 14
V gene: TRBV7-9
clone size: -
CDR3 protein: CASSLSGPGNTIYF

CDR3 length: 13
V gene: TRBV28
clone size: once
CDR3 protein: CASSLRGGTEAFF

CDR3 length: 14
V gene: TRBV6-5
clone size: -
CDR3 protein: CASRSRDRGYEQYF

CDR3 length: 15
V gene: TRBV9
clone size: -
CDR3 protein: CASSVASGARGEQFF

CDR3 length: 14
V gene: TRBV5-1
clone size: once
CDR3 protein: CASSGAGGIDTQYF

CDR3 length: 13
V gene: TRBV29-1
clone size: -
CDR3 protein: CSVDKLAEETQYF

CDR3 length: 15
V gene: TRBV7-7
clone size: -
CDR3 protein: CASSSTAGNTGELFF

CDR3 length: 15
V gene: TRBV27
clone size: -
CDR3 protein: CASSLLGRSTDTQYF

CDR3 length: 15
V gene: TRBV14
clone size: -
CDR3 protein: CASSYPGGSYNEQFF

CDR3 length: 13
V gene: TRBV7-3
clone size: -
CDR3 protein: CASSSTGTDTQYF

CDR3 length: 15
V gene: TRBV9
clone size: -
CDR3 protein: CASSAPGRGNYGYTF

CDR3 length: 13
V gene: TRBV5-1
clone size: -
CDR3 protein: CASRPGGDNEQFF

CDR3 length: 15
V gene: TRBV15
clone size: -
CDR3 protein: CATSGLAGATDTQYF

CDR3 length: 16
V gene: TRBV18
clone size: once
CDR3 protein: CASSPTTLTTGRGYTF

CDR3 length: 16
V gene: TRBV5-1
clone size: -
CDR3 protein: CASSARTGGKNTEAFF

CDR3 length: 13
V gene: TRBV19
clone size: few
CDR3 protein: CASSTGNTGELFF

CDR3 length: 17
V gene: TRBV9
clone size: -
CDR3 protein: CASSEDREESTNEKLFF

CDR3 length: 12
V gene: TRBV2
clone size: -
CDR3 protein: CARTGQGETQYF

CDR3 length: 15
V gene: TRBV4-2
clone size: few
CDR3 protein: CASSQDYSIPNVLTF

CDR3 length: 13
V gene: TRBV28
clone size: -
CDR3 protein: CATRTGAGNTIYF

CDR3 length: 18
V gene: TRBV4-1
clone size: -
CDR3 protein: CASSQGSGRASGANVLTF

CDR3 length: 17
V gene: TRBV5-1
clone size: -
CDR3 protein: CASSSRPGTDTRVGYTF

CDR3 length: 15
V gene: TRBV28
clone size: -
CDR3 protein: CASNPLQGNWETQYF

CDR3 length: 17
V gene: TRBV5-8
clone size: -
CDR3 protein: CASSLMPSARSSYEQYF

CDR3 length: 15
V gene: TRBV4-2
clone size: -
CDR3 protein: CASTRTSGGYNEQFF